This T cell receptor beta chain was identified in a study of cytomegalovirus exposure and HLA in healthy donors (dated by TCRdb to about 2017). At the level of the whole study: An earlier analysis of roughly 610 of the donors reported approximately 300 Gb of sequence data and 90 million to 120 million unique TCR beta sequences obtained from about 170 million T cells. An early release covering about 600 HLA-typed donors comprised approximately 290 gigabases of sequencing data and tens of millions of unique TCR sequences. Of the 350 to 400 genotyped donors, around 81% fell in the genetic ancestry cluster associated with self-reported Caucasian donors. The study aimed to test whether signatures of past pathogen exposure could be identified by cataloging public T cell receptors. Using immunosequencing, the study profiled T cell repertoires from about 610 subjects and related those repertoires to cytomegalovirus serostatus. A separate validation cohort of approximately 120 different subjects was used in addition to the approximately 700-subject first cohort. The study combined high-throughput TCR immunosequencing, statistical association of individual TCRs with disease status, and machine learning to predict cytomegalovirus infection status. A later analysis re-analyzed previously published TCR beta repertoires from roughly 600 donors and added high-resolution HLA genotyping to study TCR occurrence patterns. The later analysis used no new phenotypic data to find candidate immune exposures, relying instead on TCR beta sequences and their occurrence across donors. An earlier analysis of about 600 of the donors used high-throughput TCR beta sequencing to judge whether each TCR beta V gene segment behaved as functional or pseudogenic. Donor age, sex, ethnicity and CMV serostatus were collected together with the repertoire data. In a later genetic analysis, genome-wide SNP genotypes for about 55% of the roughly 700 donors were used, and that subset was treated as a discovery cohort. All discovery cohort repertoires had been generated using a single sequencing platform. HLA typing included class I and class II loci at four-digit resolution. The number of typed donors differed by locus: about 620-640 for A, B, C, DRB1 and DQB1; 522 for DQA1; 606 for DPA1; and some 470 for DPB1. Several DR-DQ haplotypes were handled as single units for association and clustering, since linkage in the cohort was strong. Across 398 genotyped donors of the cohort, an average of about 200,000 unique TCR beta nucleotide sequences per donor were sequenced, and around 20% of those sequences were non-productive.

The cohort consisted of hundreds of healthy bone marrow donors. At the time of sampling, every cohort member was nominally healthy, though immune exposures that went unrecorded were likely present. The donor tested CMV seronegative, placing the donor among the 300 to 450 seronegative members of the cohort. A peripheral blood sample was collected from each donor, and TCR beta sequencing was performed on peripheral blood mononuclear cells. Genomic DNA was extracted from the blood cell samples with the Qiagen DNeasy Blood Extraction Kit. As regards this clone: Its specific antigen is unknown. Per-base qualities were not stored, and no clone one base away is much larger.

The paper's findings and limits, for the study overall: Three of the identified cytomegalovirus-associated TCR beta chains were confirmed in vitro to be specific for cytomegalovirus antigens. Most CMV-associated TCR beta chains appeared to be HLA-restricted in a later analysis, and the HLA associations seemed to be driven largely by CMV exposure. A total of fewer than 200 TCR beta chains were listed by the study as associated with cytomegalovirus. HLA typing was unavailable for some donors at each locus, so association tests used only the typed subset. In this cohort, only TCR beta chains were sequenced, and detectable features were limited by the absence of alpha or paired-chain data. When HLA alleles, especially DR and DQ, strongly co-occurred, TCR associations were difficult to assign to individual alleles. In a later analysis, TCR association rates were found to vary across HLA loci, with the most associated TCRs seen for DRB1 alleles and the fewest for HLA-C alleles. In an earlier analysis of a few hundred of the donors, most TCR beta V segments were observed in productive rearrangements about 90% or about 30% of the time, broadly matching IMGT annotations. The only immune exposure information available for the cohort was CMV serostatus. Linkage disequilibrium might explain the correlated functional status among segregating V segments, but an unknown experimental factor could not be ruled out. A cluster of highly shared sequence variants was judged likely to represent a technical artifact of the sequencing pipeline. A further reported finding was that TCR beta sequences accurately predicted the HLA-A and HLA-B alleles for most subjects in the first cohort. The presence/absence analyses assumed that sequencing depth was roughly uniform across donors, and that assumption may not be true. The authors suggested that the approach could potentially be generalized to other disease states and immunological phenotypes. A later analysis reported that several top co-occurrence clusters appeared linked to parvovirus B19, influenza, CMV and Epstein-Barr virus. In a later analysis, HLA-associated TCR beta chains were found to be more clonally expanded and to have lower generation probabilities than equally common non-associated chains. The 87-base-pair reads could not distinguish some IMGT-functional V segments, including TRBV6-2 and TRBV6-3, so those segments were excluded. An association between a missense DCLRE1C variant and V-gene and J-gene trimming of TCR beta chains was found in a later genetic analysis and replicated in an independent cohort. Cytomegalovirus status was reported to be diagnosed by the classifier with high specificity and sensitivity in both the original and validation cohorts. Most TCR sequences were seen in very few donors, while some public TCRs were found in many individuals. At a false discovery rate of 0.05, a later analysis linked about 17,000 TCR beta sequences to specific HLA alleles. Because counts were too low, 15 or so rarely observed V segments, including chromosome 9 orphons, were excluded from the earlier analysis of some 590 of the donors. A later genetic analysis reported fewer N-insertions in productive TCRs among donors in an Asian-associated ancestry cluster than the roughly 690-donor mean.

Libraries were prepared through the immunoSEQ multiplex PCR assay. For the multiplex PCR, a mixture combining 60 forward primers for TCR Vbeta segments and 13 reverse primers for TCR Jbeta segments was used. Amplification of the CDR3 region of rearranged TCR beta genes was performed with a multiplex PCR assay on genomic DNA. Amplified TCR beta libraries were sequenced as 87-base-pair reads on the Illumina HiSeq System. As for the original processing: A later analysis counted 65 million to 90 million unique TCR beta chains across the 550 to 700 repertoires, and 10 million to 11 million of these chains were shared by at least two donors. Raw reads were error-corrected and collapsed into unique sequences with a nearest-neighbor algorithm that merged closely related sequences to remove PCR and sequencing errors. Alignment of CDR3 sequences to IMGT reference sequences was used to assign V, D and J gene segments. For a sequence to be retained, a match of at least six nucleotides was required to both a V gene segment and a J gene segment. A rearrangement was called productive if the CDR3 had no stop codons and remained in frame with V and J, and every other rearrangement was called non-productive. Following IMGT convention, CDR3 was defined as the stretch from the second conserved V-encoded cysteine up to the conserved J-encoded phenylalanine. In an earlier analysis of around 570 of the donors, sequences lacking an unambiguous match to a single V gene segment were excluded. In an earlier analysis of approximately 500 of the donors, a V segment was called functional when productive rearrangements were above 56.7%, and segregating when the standard deviation between donors exceeded 5%. To diagnose cytomegalovirus status from the catalog of TCR beta chain sequences, a statistical classification framework was built. V and J gene assignment, in a later analysis, came from comparing TCR nucleotide sequences with IMGT/GENE-DB human TR gene sequences. A later analysis assigned CDR3 sequences and most-parsimonious VDJ recombination scenarios with the TCRdist pipeline. In a later analysis, each TCR beta chain was defined by its CDR3 amino acid sequence together with its V-gene family, and reads without a unique V-gene family were excluded. As a way to deal with suspected cross-contamination and a sequencing artifact, a later analysis dropped 450 to 700 nucleotide sequences that were highly shared and had low generation probability. In a later analysis, a clonal expansion index was calculated for each public chain from normalized within-repertoire ranks of inferred template counts. Generation probabilities in a later analysis came from a VDJ recombination model fitted to out-of-frame rearrangements, and those results were checked against IGoR. In a later analysis, TCR-TCR, TCR-HLA and TCR-CMV co-occurrence was scored with hypergeometric tests, and a repertoire-size bias correction was applied to TCR pairs. To estimate false discovery rates, a later analysis permuted the HLA or CMV assignments 20 times. A later analysis grouped co-occurring TCRs with DBSCAN, adding TCRdist sequence similarity when clustering within HLA-allele-positive subsets. Repertoires with fewer than 30,000 or more than 120,000 public chains were left out of co-occurrence clustering, as were four to six repertoires with anomalous nucleotide sharing. TCRdb retrieved this table from immuneACCESS and kept in-frame rearrangements only. Not all clones are present; in checked studies, unresolved V genes account for under half, and no reason is known for the remainder. From that table come the V and J calls and clone size; the DNA was used to work out D and trimming. Recorded for this sample are approximately 220,000 clones; 65% to 85% of them occurred a single time. The ten largest account for roughly 0.7% of the sample.

Sequences DFQATT (CDR1) and SNEGSKA (CDR2) are obtained from the germline V gene (reference sequence). Its CDR3 holds 11 amino acids, cysteine through phenylalanine. Only CDR3 DNA remains: 33 bases, in frame from the first base. V was cut back by 3 bases and J by 4 bases, leaving a gap of 6 bases between them. The chain was built from TRBV20-1 and TRBJ1-1, with the D gene too uncertain to name. The receptor comes from a boy aged 2 to 10 in good health and CMV-seronegative. The sample consisted of PBMCs. The sequence in DNA is TGCAGTGCTAGGTACACCACTGAAGCTTTCTTT. Its translation reads: CSARYTTEAFF.